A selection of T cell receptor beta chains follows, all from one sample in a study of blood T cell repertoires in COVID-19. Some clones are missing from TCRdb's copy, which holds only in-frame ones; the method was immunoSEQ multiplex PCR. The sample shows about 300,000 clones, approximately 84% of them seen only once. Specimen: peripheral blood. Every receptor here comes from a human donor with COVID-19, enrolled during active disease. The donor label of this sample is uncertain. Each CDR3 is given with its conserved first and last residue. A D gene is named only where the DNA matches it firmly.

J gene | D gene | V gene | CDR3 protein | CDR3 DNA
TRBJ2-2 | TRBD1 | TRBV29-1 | CSVDETGAAGELFF | TGCAGCGTTGATGAAACAGGGGCAGCCGGGGAGCTGTTTTTT
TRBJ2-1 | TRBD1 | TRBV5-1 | CASSTGQGAFTNNEQFF | TGCGCCAGCAGCACCGGACAGGGGGCTTTTACCAACAATGAGCAGTTCTTC
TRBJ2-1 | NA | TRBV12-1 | CASSSPERTSGTYNEQFF | TGTGCCAGCAGCTCTCCGGAACGGACTAGCGGGACCTACAATGAGCAGTTCTTC
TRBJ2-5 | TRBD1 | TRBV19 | CASSLPRDSGETQYF | TGTGCCAGTAGCCTCCCAAGGGACAGCGGAGAGACCCAGTACTTC
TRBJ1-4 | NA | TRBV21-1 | CASSKNLAPTREKLFF | TGTGCCAGCAGCAAAAATTTGGCCCCAACTAGAGAAAAACTGTTTTTT
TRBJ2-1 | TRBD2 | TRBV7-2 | CASSSSTSGKGYEQFF | TGTGCCAGCAGCTCCTCCACTAGCGGGAAGGGGTATGAGCAGTTCTTC
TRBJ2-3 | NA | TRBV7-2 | CASSHHPTRPDTQYF | TGTGCCAGCAGCCACCACCCGACTAGGCCAGATACGCAGTATTTT
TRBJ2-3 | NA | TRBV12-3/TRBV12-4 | CASSLSQTDTQYF | TGTGCCAGCAGTTTGTCCCAGACAGATACGCAGTATTTT
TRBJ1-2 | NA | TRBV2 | CASSAPGGNYGYTF | TGTGCCAGCAGTGCACCGGGAGGGAACTATGGCTACACCTTC
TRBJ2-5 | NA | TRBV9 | CASSVEGVETQYF | TGTGCCAGCAGCGTAGAAGGGGTCGAGACCCAGTACTTC
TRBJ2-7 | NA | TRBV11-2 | CASSWTDGGSREQYF | TGTGCCAGCAGCTGGACCGACGGGGGTTCAAGAGAGCAGTACTTC
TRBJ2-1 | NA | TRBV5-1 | CASSLGLVIDEQFF | TGCGCCAGCAGCTTGGGTCTAGTAATCGATGAGCAGTTCTTC
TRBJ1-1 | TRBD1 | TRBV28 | CAIRQGWSNTEAFF | TGTGCCATCCGACAGGGTTGGTCGAACACTGAAGCTTTCTTT